Below are 26 T cell receptor beta chains sequenced from a single sample in a study of CD8+CD57+ T cells in acquired aplastic anemia (dated by TCRdb to 2016 to 2018). Patients chosen for sequencing had shown expansion of CD8+CD57+ cells by flow cytometry. The sequencer listed for this sample is Illumina HiSeq 2000. Genomic DNA served as template for TCR beta VDJ combination and CDR3 sequence profiling. TCRdb handled the public reads itself, with Q25 trimming in fastp and clone calling in MiXCR, and kept productive beta chains. Duplicate CDR3 protein sequences are folded into a single record with the most common DNA and genes. In this sample the table shows more than 200,000 distinct CDR3 sequences, about half of which occur a single time. The ten largest clones add up to 20% of the sample. Sample: sorted CD4+, CD8+, or CD8+CD57+ T cells (not recorded which) from PBMCs. The receptor source for this set is a human donor with aplastic anemia.

This chain joins TRBV5-1 and TRBJ2-3; perhaps TRBD2 as D (7 bases). V lost 4 bases, J lost 4 bases, and 16 bases lay in between. Germline V gene data show CDR1 as SGHRS and CDR2 as YFSETQ. This CDR3 comprises 15 residues. CDR3 nucleotide sequence: TGCGCCAGCAGCGGGGTCGGGGGGCCTGCAGATACGCAGTATTTT. Translated, it gives CASSGVGGPADTQYF.

This clonotype was counted at least ten times. CDR3 sequence reads: CASSLPGQAKETQYF. The CDR3 coding sequence is TGTGCCAGCAGCTTGCCGGGACAGGCGAAAGAGACCCAGTACTTC. The chain employs TRBV5-8 and TRBJ2-5; 8 nucleotides match TRBD1. CDR3 length equals 15 residues. The germline V gene encodes CDR1 SGHTS and CDR2 YDEGEE. Unmatched junction bases numbered 5, after V lost 1 base and J lost 3 bases. Variable domain in full (rest from reference TRBV5-8 and TRBJ2-5): EAGVTQSPTHLIKTRGQQATLRCSPISGHTSVYWYQQALGLGLQFLLWYDEGEERNRGNFPPRFSGRQFPNYSSELNVNALELEDSALYLCASSLPGQAKETQYFGPGTRLLVL.

The rearrangement uses TRBV6-5 and TRBJ1-3; D gene unclear. The CDR3 spans 14 residues. V lost 5 bases to trimming and J lost 2 bases, with 10 bases between them. CDR1 and CDR2 from the germline V gene are MNHEY and SVGAGI. CDR3 DNA: TGTGCCAGCAGTGACCTTCTGGCTGGAAACACCATATATTTT. Protein: CASSDLLAGNTIYF.

Many counts were recorded for this clonotype. As DNA, the CDR3 is TGTGCCATCAGTGCTAATCAGGGTGGGGGCATGAACACTGAAGCTTTCTTT. Translated, it gives CAISANQGGGMNTEAFF. The V gene is TRBV10-3, the J gene TRBJ1-1; TRBD1 is a possible D gene (6 bases). The CDR3 covers 17 residues. The germline gives CDR1 ENHRY, CDR2 SYGVKD. The V end was cut by 4 bases, the J end by 0 bases, with 18 bases between.

The chain's CDR3 is CATQDRSSLPQHF. In nucleotides, the CDR3 is TGTGCCACCCAGGACAGATCCTCTCTCCCCCAGCATTTT. The rearrangement joins TRBV24-1 to TRBJ1-5; perhaps TRBD1 as D (6 bases). The V end lost 9 bases, the J end lost 10 bases, and 18 bases lay between the germline ends. In germline, CDR1 is KGHDR, CDR2 SFDVKD. The CDR3 runs to 13 residues.

This chain connects TRBV19 to TRBJ1-2, with D hard to call. This CDR3 is 13 amino acids long. In germline, CDR1 is LNHDA, CDR2 SQIVND (reference sequence). V lost 7 bases to trimming and J lost 8 bases, with 17 bases between them. DNA of the CDR3: TGTGCCAGTAACCTCAACATGGAAAGCGGCTACACCTTC. It yields the protein CASNLNMESGYTF.

The rearrangement uses TRBV25-1 and TRBJ1-5; a possible D gene is TRBD1 (5 bases). The CDR3 covers 18 residues. The V end lost 1 base, the J end lost 1 base, and 17 bases lay between the germline ends. CDR1 MGHDK and CDR2 SYGVNS come from the germline V gene. CDR3 DNA sequence: TGTGCCAGCAGTGAATTTAGGTGGGGGACCGAAAGCAATCAGCCCCAGCATTTT. Encoded protein: CASSEFRWGTESNQPQHF.

The chain is built from TRBV7-2 and TRBJ2-1; D is ambiguous. V was shortened by 3 bases and J by 5 bases, with 11 bases between the two germline ends. The CDR3 is made up of 14 amino acids. Germline CDR1 and CDR2: SGHTA and FQGNSA. This chain's CDR3 is CASSFRTIDNEQFF. The CDR3 coding sequence is TGTGCCAGCAGCTTTCGGACCATAGACAATGAGCAGTTCTTC. The whole variable domain, filled in from reference TRBV7-2 and TRBJ2-1, reads GAGVSQSPSNKVTEKGKDVELRCDPISGHTALYWYRQSLGQGLEFLIYFQGNSAPDKSGLPSDRFSAERTGGSVSTLTIQRTQQEDSAVYLCASSFRTIDNEQFFGPGTRLTVL.

This clonotype has a count of ten or more. The chain is built from TRBV2 and TRBJ2-7; D remains unclear. The V gene's germline CDR1 is SNHLY and CDR2 FYNNEI. The CDR3 loop spans 14 amino acids. V lost 2 bases and J 1 base, leaving 9 bases between the germline ends. The CDR3 spells CASSETAGSYEQYF. The CDR3 region has the DNA TGTGCCAGCAGTGAAACAGCTGGATCCTACGAGCAGTACTTC. Variable domain in full (rest from reference TRBV2 and TRBJ2-7): EPEVTQTPSHQVTQMGQEVILRCVPISNHLYFYWYRQILGQKVEFLVSFYNNEISEKSEIFDDQFSVERPDGSNFTLKIRSTKLEDSAMYFCASSETAGSYEQYFGPGTRLTVT.

The rearrangement uses TRBV20-1 and TRBJ2-5; the D gene is possibly TRBD1 (6 bases). Germline V gene sequence: CDR1 DFQATT, CDR2 SNEGSKA (reference sequence). The CDR3 has 15 residues. Trimming left V 5 bases short and J 9 bases short, with 25 bases between. The CDR3 sequence: CSAQDRPYSNQPQYF. For the CDR3, the DNA is TGCAGTGCTCAGGACAGACCATATAGCAATCAGCCCCAGTACTTC.

Note on this clonotype: One base away lies a much larger clone, so this may be a sequencing read error. The chain links TRBV30 to TRBJ1-6; perhaps TRBD1 as D (5 bases). Germline CDR1 is GTSNPN and CDR2 is SVGIG (reference sequence). CDR3 size: 13 residues. V was shortened by 5 bases and J by 9 bases, with 14 bases between the two germline ends. The CDR3 DNA is TGTGCCTGGGGCAGGGATTCGTTTTCACCCCTCCACTTT. Translation: CAWGRDSFSPLHF. The complete variable domain, with remaining parts taken from reference TRBV30 and TRBJ1-6, reads SQTIHQWPATLVQPVGSPLSLECTVEGTSNPNLYWYRQAAGRGLQLLFYSVGIGQISSEVPQNLSASRPQDRQFILSSKKLLLSDSGFYLCAWGRDSFSPLHFGNGTRLTVT.

The chain carries TRBV20-1 and TRBJ2-3, with 13 bases matching TRBD2. The V gene's germline CDR1 is DFQATT and CDR2 SNEGSKA (reference sequence). The CDR3 contains 14 residues. Germline trimming cut 6 bases from V and 6 bases from J; bases unmatched to any gene: 6. CDR3 bases: TGCAGTGCCGGGACTAGCGGGGACACCGATACGCAGTATTTT. Protein: CSAGTSGDTDTQYF.

The table lists this clonotype with many counts. The V gene is TRBV20-1, the J gene TRBJ2-3; possibly TRBD2 for D (6 bases). The V gene's germline CDR1 is DFQATT and CDR2 SNEGSKA (reference sequence). Trimming removed 6 bases at V and 0 bases at J, with 16 bases between. This CDR3 is 15 amino acids long. The CDR3 nucleotides are TGCAGTGCCCCACCTGGCGGGGTTAGCACAGATACGCAGTATTTT. The encoded protein is CSAPPGGVSTDTQYF.

This clonotype has a single count. A much bigger clone sits one base away, suggesting this may be a read error. Without the conserved terminal phenylalanine or tryptophan, this CDR3 likely stems from a read error. V is TRBV10-3 and J is TRBJ1-2; 9 nucleotides line up with TRBD1. This CDR3 comprises 16 residues. Germline V lookup: CDR1 ENHRY, CDR2 SYGVKD. CDR3 residues: CASSYQGQGRLGGYTL. The CDR3 DNA reads as TGTGCCAGCAGTTACCAGGGACAGGGTCGCTTAGGTGGCTACACCCTC.

This clonotype was counted many times. The CDR3 DNA follows: TGTGCCAGCATTAGACAGGGAAACACCGGGGAGCTGTTTTTT. Amino acids: CASIRQGNTGELFF. This sequence joins TRBV6-1 and TRBJ2-2; 7 bases match TRBD1. The CDR3 has 14 residues. Germline V gene data show CDR1 as MNHNS and CDR2 as SASEGT. The ends lost 7 bases at V and 2 bases at J; junction bases unmatched: 4.

In this sample, this clonotype turned up many times. The chain couples TRBV20-1 to TRBJ2-2; possibly TRBD1 for D (5 bases). CDR1 DFQATT and CDR2 SNEGSKA come from the germline V gene (reference sequence). The V end lost 0 bases, the J end lost 3 bases, and 14 bases lay between the germline ends. This CDR3 comprises 16 residues. DNA for the CDR3: TGCAGTGCTAGAGATCGCAGGGCCGAGGACACCGGGGAGCTGTTTTTT. Its protein product is CSARDRRAEDTGELFF.

This clonotype was observed many times. The rearrangement links TRBV12-3 or TRBV12-4 to TRBJ1-1; D perhaps matches TRBD1 (6 bases). V was shortened by 7 bases and J by 7 bases, with 19 bases between the two germline ends. The length of the CDR3 is 14 residues. This CDR3 reads CASTLTVFRGEAFF. As DNA, the CDR3 is TGTGCCAGCACCCTGACAGTCTTCAGGGGTGAAGCTTTCTTT.

About this clonotype itself: The CDR3 ends on some other residue instead of the conserved phenylalanine or tryptophan, so this is likely a read error. The gene calls are TRBV3-1 and TRBJ2-7; D remains ambiguous. Deletions cut 1 base from V and 7 bases from J, with 8 bases between. CDR3 length: 12 residues. Germline assignment: CDR1 LGHDT and CDR2 YNNKEL (reference sequence). The CDR3 DNA sequence: TGTGCCAGCAGCCAAGCTGGGCGGGAGCAGTACCTC. Its protein product is CASSQAGREQYL.

This clonotype was seen many times. The CDR3 bases are TGTGCCAGCAGCTACGACCCGGGAAGGGATGAAAAACTGTTTTTT. Translation gives CASSYDPGRDEKLFF. V usage is TRBV5-5 and J usage is TRBJ1-4; no firm D call. CDR1 and CDR2 from the germline V gene are SGHKS and YYEKEE (reference sequence). Trimming pared 3 bases from V and 6 bases from J, leaving 15 bases between. This CDR3 is 15 amino acids long.

This clonotype showed up many times. The J gene is TRBJ2-1, the V gene TRBV4-1; 9 bases map to TRBD2. With 3 bases clipped from V and 10 bases from J, the junction kept 7 bases outside the gene matches. The germline CDR1 and CDR2 sequences are MGHRA and YSYEKL. CDR3 length: 14 amino acids. The CDR3 here is CASSQAGGLPEQFF. The CDR3 coding sequence is TGCGCCAGCAGCCAGGCGGGGGGGCTACCAGAGCAGTTCTTC.

For the CDR3, the DNA is TGTGCCAGCAGTGGTGGGACAGACGATAACCAAGAGACCCAGTACTTC. It yields the protein CASSGGTDDNQETQYF. The chain is built from TRBV7-3 and TRBJ2-5; 7 bases are shared with TRBD1. In germline, CDR1 is SGHTA, CDR2 FQGTGA. Trimming at V came to 6 bases and at J to 0 bases, leaving 10 bases not matched to a gene. The CDR3 runs 16 residues.

Regarding this clonotype: A junction end diverges from the germline sequence, so it may reflect a read error. The chain joins TRBV10-3 to TRBJ2-7; 8 bases line up with TRBD2. CDR1 is ENHRY and CDR2 is SYGVKD in the germline V gene. The CDR3 sequence is 13 residues long. In DNA form, the CDR3 reads TGTGCCAGCAGTTACTACGCGGGGGGCGAGCAGTACTTC. It codes for CASSYYAGGEQYF.

This clonotype was counted many times. The rearrangement joins TRBV6-2 or TRBV6-3 to TRBJ1-2; D unclear. Germline V lookup: CDR1 MNHEY, CDR2 SVGEGT. The V and J ends lost 2 bases and 7 bases respectively, with 14 bases between them. The CDR3 is 14 amino acids. The CDR3: CASSYAEVWGGYTF. In DNA, the CDR3 is TGTGCCAGCAGTTACGCCGAGGTCTGGGGTGGCTACACCTTC.

This clonotype was seen ten or more times. V usage is TRBV5-8 and J usage is TRBJ1-6; a possible D gene is TRBD1 (5 bases). V was shortened by 4 bases and J by 5 bases, with 13 bases between the two germline ends. The CDR3 is 15 residues long. Per the germline V gene, CDR1 is SGHTS and CDR2 is YDEGEE. The CDR3 coding sequence is TGTGCCAGCAGCCCCCGGGGCCGAAATAATTCACCCCTCCACTTT. Protein product: CASSPRGRNNSPLHF.

A few counts support this clonotype. V usage is TRBV14 and J usage is TRBJ1-2; D is ambiguous. The CDR3 is 12 residues long. With 0 bases removed from V and 7 bases from J, the gap between germline ends came to 6 bases. Per germline, CDR1 SGHDN and CDR2 FVKESK. This chain's CDR3 is CASSQDLVGYTF. As DNA, the CDR3 is TGTGCCAGCAGCCAAGACCTAGTTGGCTACACCTTC.

J is TRBJ1-1 and V is TRBV11-2, with unresolved D. The CDR3 consists of 15 residues. V shed 3 bases and J shed 0 bases, with 11 bases lying between them. The V gene's germline CDR1 is SGHAT and CDR2 FQNNGV. CDR3 nucleotide sequence: TGTGCCAGCAGCTTTAACCCAGCGATGAACACTGAAGCTTTCTTT. Amino acids: CASSFNPAMNTEAFF. The full variable domain, its missing parts supplied by reference TRBV11-2 and TRBJ1-1, is EAGVAQSPRYKIIEKRQSVAFWCNPISGHATLYWYQQILGQGPKLLIQFQNNGVVDDSQLPKDRFSAERLKGVDSTLKIQPAKLEDSAVYLCASSFNPAMNTEAFFGQGTRLTVV.